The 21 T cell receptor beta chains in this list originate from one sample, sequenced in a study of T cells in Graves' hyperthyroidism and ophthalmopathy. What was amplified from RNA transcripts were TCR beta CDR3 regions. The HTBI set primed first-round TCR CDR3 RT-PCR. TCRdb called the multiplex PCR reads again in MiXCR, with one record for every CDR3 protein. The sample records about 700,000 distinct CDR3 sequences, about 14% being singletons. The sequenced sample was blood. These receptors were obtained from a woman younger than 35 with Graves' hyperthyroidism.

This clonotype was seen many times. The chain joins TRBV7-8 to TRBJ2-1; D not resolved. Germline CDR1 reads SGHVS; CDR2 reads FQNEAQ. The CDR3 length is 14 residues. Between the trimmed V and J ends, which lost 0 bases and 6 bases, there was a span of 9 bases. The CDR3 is CASSLALATNEQFF. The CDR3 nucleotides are TGTGCCAGCAGCTTAGCGTTGGCAACCAATGAGCAGTTCTTC.

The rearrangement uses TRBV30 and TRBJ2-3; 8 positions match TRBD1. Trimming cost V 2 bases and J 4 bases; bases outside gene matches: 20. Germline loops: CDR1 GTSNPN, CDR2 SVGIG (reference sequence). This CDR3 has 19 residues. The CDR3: CAWSSLGQAVRRGADTQYF. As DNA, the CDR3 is TGTGCCTGGAGTTCTCTGGGACAGGCCGTCCGGAGGGGTGCAGATACGCAGTATTTT.

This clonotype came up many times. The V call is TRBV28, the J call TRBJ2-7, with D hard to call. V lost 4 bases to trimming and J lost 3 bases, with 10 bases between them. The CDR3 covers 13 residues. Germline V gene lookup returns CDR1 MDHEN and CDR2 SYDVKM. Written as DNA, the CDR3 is TGTGCCAGCAGTTCTCTTCTCGACTACGAGCAGTACTTC. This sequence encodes CASSSLLDYEQYF.

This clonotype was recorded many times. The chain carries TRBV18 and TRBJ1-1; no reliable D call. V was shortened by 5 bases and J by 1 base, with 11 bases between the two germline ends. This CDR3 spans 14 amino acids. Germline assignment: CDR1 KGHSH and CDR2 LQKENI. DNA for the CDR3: TGTGCCAGCTCAAACTCGGTGACGAACACTGAAGCTTTCTTT. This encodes CASSNSVTNTEAFF.

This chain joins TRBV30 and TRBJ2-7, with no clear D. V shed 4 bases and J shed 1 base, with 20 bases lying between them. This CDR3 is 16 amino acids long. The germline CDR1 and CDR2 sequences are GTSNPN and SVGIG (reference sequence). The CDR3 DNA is TGTGCCTGGACCGAAGGTAGTTCGGATCAGTCCTACGAGCAGTACTTC. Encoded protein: CAWTEGSSDQSYEQYF.

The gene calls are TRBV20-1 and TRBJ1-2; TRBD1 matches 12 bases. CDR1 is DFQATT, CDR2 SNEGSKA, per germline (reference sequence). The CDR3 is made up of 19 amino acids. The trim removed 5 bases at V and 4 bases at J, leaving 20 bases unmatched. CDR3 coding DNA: TGCAGTGCTTTCAACCCCGGGACAGGGGGCGAAATCGGTTCCTATGGCTACACCTTC. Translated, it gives CSAFNPGTGGEIGSYGYTF.

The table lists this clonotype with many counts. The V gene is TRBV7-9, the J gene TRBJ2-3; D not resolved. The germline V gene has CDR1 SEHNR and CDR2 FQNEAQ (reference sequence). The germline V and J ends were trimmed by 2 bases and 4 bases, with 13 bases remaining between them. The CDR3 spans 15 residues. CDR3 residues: CASSLSLPEPDTQYF. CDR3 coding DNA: TGTGCCAGCAGCTTATCCCTCCCTGAGCCAGATACGCAGTATTTT.

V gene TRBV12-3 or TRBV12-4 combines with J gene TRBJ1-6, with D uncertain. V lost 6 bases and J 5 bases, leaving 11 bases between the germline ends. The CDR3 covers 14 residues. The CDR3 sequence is CASRQPANNSPLHF. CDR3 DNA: TGTGCCAGCAGGCAACCGGCGAATAATTCACCCCTCCACTTT.

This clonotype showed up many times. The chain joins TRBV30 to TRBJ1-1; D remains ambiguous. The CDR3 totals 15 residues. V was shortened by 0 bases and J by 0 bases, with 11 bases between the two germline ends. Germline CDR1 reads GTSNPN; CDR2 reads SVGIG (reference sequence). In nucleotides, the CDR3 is TGTGCCTGGAGTGTTAGGGAGGGTATGAACACTGAAGCTTTCTTT. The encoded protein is CAWSVREGMNTEAFF. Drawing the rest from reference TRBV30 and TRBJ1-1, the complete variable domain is SQTIHQWPATLVQPVGSPLSLECTVEGTSNPNLYWYRQAAGRGLQLLFYSVGIGQISSEVPQNLSASRPQDRQFILSSKKLLLSDSGFYLCAWSVREGMNTEAFFGQGTRLTVV.

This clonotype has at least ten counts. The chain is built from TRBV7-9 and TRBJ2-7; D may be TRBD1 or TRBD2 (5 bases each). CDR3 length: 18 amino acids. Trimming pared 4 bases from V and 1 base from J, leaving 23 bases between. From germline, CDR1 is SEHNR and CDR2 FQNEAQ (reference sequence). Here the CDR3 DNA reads TGTGCCAGCAGCTCTCCGCGTCGTGGGACCCCAGCTTCCTACGAGCAGTACTTC. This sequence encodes CASSSPRRGTPASYEQYF.

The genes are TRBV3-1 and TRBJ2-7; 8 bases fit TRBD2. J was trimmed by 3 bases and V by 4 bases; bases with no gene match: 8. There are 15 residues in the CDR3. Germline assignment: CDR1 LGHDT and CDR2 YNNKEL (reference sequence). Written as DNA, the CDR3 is TGTGCCAGCAGCCGTAGCGGGACCGGGCTCTACGAGCAGTACTTC. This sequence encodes CASSRSGTGLYEQYF.

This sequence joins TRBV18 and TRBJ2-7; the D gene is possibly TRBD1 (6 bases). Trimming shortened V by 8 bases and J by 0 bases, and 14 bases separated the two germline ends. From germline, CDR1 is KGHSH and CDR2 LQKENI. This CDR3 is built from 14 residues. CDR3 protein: CASAPQGISYEQYF. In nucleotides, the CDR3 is TGTGCCAGCGCCCCGCAGGGGATCTCCTACGAGCAGTACTTC.

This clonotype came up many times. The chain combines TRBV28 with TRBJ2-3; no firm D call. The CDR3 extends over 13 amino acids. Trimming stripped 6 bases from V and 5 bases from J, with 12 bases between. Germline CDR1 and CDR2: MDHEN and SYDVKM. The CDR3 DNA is TGTGCCAGCAGGAGGCAACTTATAGATACGCAGTATTTT. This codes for CASRRQLIDTQYF.

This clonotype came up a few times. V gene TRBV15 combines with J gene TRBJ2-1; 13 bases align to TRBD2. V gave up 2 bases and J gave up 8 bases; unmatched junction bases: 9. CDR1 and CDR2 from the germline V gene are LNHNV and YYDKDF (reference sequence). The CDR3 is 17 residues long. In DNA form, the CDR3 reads TGTGCCACCAGCAGATTAACTCCGGGACTAGCGGGATATGAGCAGTTCTTC. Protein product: CATSRLTPGLAGYEQFF. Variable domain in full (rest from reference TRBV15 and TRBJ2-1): DAMVIQNPRYQVTQFGKPVTLSCSQTLNHNVMYWYQQKSSQAPKLLFHYYDKDFNNEADTPDNFQSRRPNTSFCFLDIRSPGLGDTAMYLCATSRLTPGLAGYEQFFGPGTRLTVL.

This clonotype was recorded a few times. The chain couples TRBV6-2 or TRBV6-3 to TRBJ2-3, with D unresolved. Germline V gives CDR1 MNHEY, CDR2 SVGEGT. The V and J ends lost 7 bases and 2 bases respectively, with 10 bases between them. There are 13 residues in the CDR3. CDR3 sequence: CASNGRYTDTQYF. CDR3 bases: TGTGCCAGCAATGGCAGGTACACAGATACGCAGTATTTT.

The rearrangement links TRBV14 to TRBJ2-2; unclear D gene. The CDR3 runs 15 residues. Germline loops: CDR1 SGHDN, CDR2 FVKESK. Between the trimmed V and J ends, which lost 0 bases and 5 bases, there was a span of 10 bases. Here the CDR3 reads CASSQETAGTGELFF. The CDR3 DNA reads TGTGCCAGCAGCCAAGAAACGGCAGGAACCGGGGAGCTGTTTTTT.

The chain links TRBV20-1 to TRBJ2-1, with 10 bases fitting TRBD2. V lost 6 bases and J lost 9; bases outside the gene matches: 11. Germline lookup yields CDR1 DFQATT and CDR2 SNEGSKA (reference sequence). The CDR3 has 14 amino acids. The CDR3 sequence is CSAVQASGSIEQFF. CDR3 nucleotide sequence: TGCAGTGCGGTTCAGGCTAGCGGGAGCATTGAGCAGTTCTTC.

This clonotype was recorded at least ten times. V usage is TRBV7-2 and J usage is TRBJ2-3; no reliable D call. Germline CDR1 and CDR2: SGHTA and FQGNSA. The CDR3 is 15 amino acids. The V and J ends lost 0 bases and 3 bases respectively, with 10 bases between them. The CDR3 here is CASSLARKWTDTQYF. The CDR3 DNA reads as TGTGCCAGCAGCTTAGCGAGAAAGTGGACAGATACGCAGTATTTT.

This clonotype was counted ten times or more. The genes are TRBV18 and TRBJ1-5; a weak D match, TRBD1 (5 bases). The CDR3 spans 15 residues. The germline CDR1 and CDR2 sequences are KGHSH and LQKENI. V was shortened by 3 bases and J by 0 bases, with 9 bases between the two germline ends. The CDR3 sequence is CASSPGPLSNQPQHF. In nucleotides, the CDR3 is TGTGCCAGCTCACCGGGGCCTCTTAGCAATCAGCCCCAGCATTTT. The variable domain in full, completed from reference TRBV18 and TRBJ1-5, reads NAGVMQNPRHLVRRRGQEARLRCSPMKGHSHVYWYRQLPEEGLKFMVYLQKENIIDESGMPKERFSAEFPKEGPSILRIQQVVRGDSAAYFCASSPGPLSNQPQHFGDGTRLSIL.

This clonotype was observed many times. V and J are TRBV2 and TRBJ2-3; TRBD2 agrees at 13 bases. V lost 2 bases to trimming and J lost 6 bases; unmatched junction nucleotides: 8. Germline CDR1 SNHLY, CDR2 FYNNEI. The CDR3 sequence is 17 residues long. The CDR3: CASSETSGRALWDTQYF. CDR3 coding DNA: TGTGCCAGCAGTGAAACTAGCGGGAGGGCCCTCTGGGATACGCAGTATTTT.

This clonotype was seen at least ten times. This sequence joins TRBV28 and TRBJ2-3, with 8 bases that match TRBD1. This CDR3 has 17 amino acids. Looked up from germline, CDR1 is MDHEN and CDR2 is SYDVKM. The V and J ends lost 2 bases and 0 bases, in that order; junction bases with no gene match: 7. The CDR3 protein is CASSLPGGQTSTDTQYF. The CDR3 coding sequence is TGTGCCAGCAGTTTACCAGGGGGCCAGACCAGCACAGATACGCAGTATTTT. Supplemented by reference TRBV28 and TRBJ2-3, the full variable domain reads DVKVTQSSRYLVKRTGEKVFLECVQDMDHENMFWYRQDPGLGLRLIYFSYDVKMKEKGDIPEGYSVSREKKERFSLILESASTNQTSMYLCASSLPGGQTSTDTQYFGPGTRLTVL.